These 7 T cell receptor beta chains were sequenced from one sample in a study of T cells after yellow fever vaccination. MiXCR, run by TCRdb on the 5' RACE reads, gives a single entry per CDR3 protein. Altogether some 390,000 distinct CDR3 sequences are present, approximately 5.7% being singletons, with the ten largest covering approximately 15%. The source was PBMCs, collected 5 days after the yellow fever booster vaccination. The receptors shown here come from a man under 40 who received the YFV17D yellow fever vaccine.

This clonotype was found a few times. The CDR3: CASSEGQGTYYEQYF. The DNA for the CDR3 is TGTGCCAGCAGTGAAGGACAGGGGACGTATTACGAGCAGTACTTC. This chain uses TRBV6-1 with TRBJ2-7; 8 bases fit TRBD1. The CDR3 is 15 amino acids. V lost 1 base to trimming and J lost 4 bases; unmatched junction nucleotides: 6. CDR1 and CDR2 (germline): MNHNS, SASEGT.

This clonotype occurred a few times. The chain recombines TRBV20-1 with TRBJ2-1; 7 bases are shared with TRBD1. CDR1 DFQATT and CDR2 SNEGSKA come from the germline V gene (reference sequence). Unmatched junction bases numbered 6, after V lost 3 bases and J lost 13 bases. The CDR3 is made up of 11 amino acids. The CDR3 spells CSASSGTDQFF. CDR3 in DNA: TGCAGTGCTAGTTCCGGGACAGATCAGTTCTTC.

This clonotype was observed a few times. This chain uses TRBV20-1 with TRBJ2-1; D remains unclear. Looked up from germline, CDR1 is DFQATT and CDR2 is SNEGSKA (reference sequence). The CDR3 sequence is 15 residues long. Trimming took 5 bases from V and 0 from J, leaving 14 bases between them. The CDR3 region is CSALRALSSYNEQFF. CDR3 coding DNA: TGCAGTGCTCTTCGGGCGCTGAGCTCCTACAATGAGCAGTTCTTC.

This chain joins TRBV4-3 and TRBJ2-7; 9 nucleotides match TRBD1. The CDR3 is made up of 16 amino acids. Germline V gives CDR1 LGHNA, CDR2 YSLEER. J gave up 7 bases and V 1 base, and 11 bases lay outside the gene matches. The CDR3 sequence: CASSQAPGQGLGEQYF. The CDR3 coding sequence is TGCGCCAGCAGCCAAGCCCCGGGACAGGGCCTGGGAGAGCAGTACTTC.

Details on this clonotype: A read error is possible here, since a much larger clone lies one base away. V gene TRBV12-3 or TRBV12-4 combines with J gene TRBJ2-2; 7 positions agree with TRBD1. With 6 bases clipped from V and 4 bases from J, the junction kept 8 bases outside the gene matches. CDR3 size: 15 residues. For the CDR3, the DNA is TGTGCCAGCAGATCAGGGGGAAGCGGCACCGGGGAGCTGTTTTTT. This gives the protein CASRSGGSGTGELFF.

Ten or more counts support this clonotype. The chain links TRBV5-1 to TRBJ2-4; D may be TRBD1 (6 bases). This CDR3 spans 17 amino acids. Germline V gene lookup returns CDR1 SGHRS and CDR2 YFSETQ. Trimming stripped 2 bases from V and 3 bases from J, with 18 bases between. Here the CDR3 reads CASSLPTGQSGKNIQYF. CDR3 in DNA: TGCGCCAGCAGCTTACCCACAGGACAGTCCGGCAAAAACATTCAGTACTTC.

This clonotype was counted a few times. This chain connects TRBV20-1 to TRBJ1-1; maybe TRBD1 (6 bases). Germline loops: CDR1 DFQATT, CDR2 SNEGSKA (reference sequence). The CDR3 is 15 amino acids. V was pared by 0 bases and J by 4 bases, with 15 bases between. The CDR3 loop reads CSARDPGGLRTEAFF. As DNA, the CDR3 is TGCAGTGCTAGAGATCCCGGGGGGCTGCGCACTGAAGCTTTCTTT.